These 10 T cell receptor beta chains came from one sample sequenced in a study of cytomegalovirus exposure and HLA in healthy donors. The PCR ran on 60 Vbeta and 13 Jbeta primers. Some clones are missing from TCRdb's copy, which holds only in-frame ones; the method was immunoSEQ multiplex PCR. The table shows about 94,000 clones, with approximately 66% occurring only once. Sequencing was done on a sample of PBMCs. These receptors were collected from a man aged 25 to 45 in good health and CMV-seronegative.

This sequence joins TRBV5-1 and TRBJ2-7; 12 bases map to TRBD2. Germline CDR1 SGHRS, CDR2 YFSETQ. V shed 4 bases and J 0 bases; nucleotides not matched to a gene: 2. The CDR3 consists of 15 residues. The CDR3, as DNA: TGCGCCAGCAGCCCGACTAGCGGGAGCTCCTACGAGCAGTACTTC. It is translated as CASSPTSGSSYEQYF.

CDR3 sequence: CASSVQQGSVNIQYF. As DNA, the CDR3 is TGTGCCAGCAGTGTCCAACAGGGGAGTGTAAACATTCAGTACTTC. The rearrangement joins TRBV6-1 to TRBJ2-4, with 7 nucleotides matching TRBD1. This CDR3 is 15 amino acids long. CDR1 is MNHNS and CDR2 is SASEGT in the germline V gene. Trimming at V came to 4 bases and at J to 6 bases, leaving 9 bases not matched to a gene.

The V call is TRBV9, the J call TRBJ1-2; TRBD1 matches at 9 bases. Unmatched junction bases numbered 7, after V lost 0 bases and J lost 4 bases. Germline CDR1 is SGDLS and CDR2 is YYNGEE. This CDR3 is built from 16 residues. CDR3 sequence: CASSVAVQGAGYGYTF. In DNA form, the CDR3 reads TGTGCCAGCAGCGTAGCCGTACAGGGGGCAGGCTATGGCTACACCTTC.

The chain links TRBV4-2 to TRBJ2-3; no clear D gene. Germline lookup yields CDR1 LGHNA and CDR2 YNFKEQ. The CDR3 is 14 amino acids. Between the trimmed V and J ends, which lost 2 bases and 4 bases, there was a span of 10 bases. The DNA for the CDR3 is TGTGCCAGCAGCCAACTTAGTAACGCAGATACGCAGTATTTT. It specifies CASSQLSNADTQYF.

This chain connects TRBV9 to TRBJ2-5, with D maybe TRBD2 (5 bases). Trimming removed 4 bases at V and 5 bases at J, with 15 bases between. Germline V gene data show CDR1 as SGDLS and CDR2 as YYNGEE. This CDR3 contains 14 residues. The chain's CDR3 is CASSSSQKRETQYF. In DNA, the CDR3 is TGTGCCAGCAGCTCGTCCCAGAAGCGGGAGACCCAGTACTTC. Full variable domain (rest looked up from reference TRBV9 and TRBJ2-5): DSGVTQTPKHLITATGQRVTLRCSPRSGDLSVYWYQQSLDQGLQFLIQYYNGEERAKGNILERFSAQQFPDLHSELNLSSLELGDSALYFCASSSSQKRETQYFGPGTRLLVL.

The gene calls are TRBV14 and TRBJ2-1; D gene ambiguous. CDR1 and CDR2 (germline): SGHDN, FVKESK. The CDR3 is 16 residues long. V lost 1 base, J lost 9 bases, and 19 bases lay in between. CDR3 nucleotide sequence: TGTGCCAGCAGCCAAGTCGTTATTGACTCCTTTATTGAGCAGTTCTTC. It specifies CASSQVVIDSFIEQFF.

With respect to this clone: The same CDR3 also results from other DNA sequences found in this sample. The chain carries TRBV7-2 and TRBJ2-2; D perhaps matches TRBD2 (5 bases). The CDR3 contains 13 residues. The V end lost 4 bases, the J end lost 11 bases, and 14 bases lay between the germline ends. Germline V lookup: CDR1 SGHTA, CDR2 FQGNSA. DNA for the CDR3: TGTGCCAGCAGCTACCGAGGAGGCGGAGAGCTGTTTTTT. Translation gives CASSYRGGGELFF.

The rearrangement links TRBV7-2 to TRBJ2-7; 7 positions agree with TRBD2. The ends lost 6 bases at V and 4 bases at J; junction bases unmatched: 9. The germline V gene has CDR1 SGHTA and CDR2 FQGNSA. This CDR3 has 14 amino acids. In nucleotides, the CDR3 is TGTGCCAGCAGTCCCAGCGGGGCCGGGTACGAGCAGTACTTC. Its protein product is CASSPSGAGYEQYF.

This sequence joins TRBV7-9 and TRBJ2-2; 7 bases fit TRBD2. The CDR3 loop spans 16 amino acids. Unmatched junction bases numbered 6, after V lost 0 bases and J lost 5 bases. Germline lookup yields CDR1 SEHNR and CDR2 FQNEAQ (reference sequence). DNA for the CDR3: TGTGCCAGCAGCTTAGCTGGCGGGAGAGGTACCGGGGAGCTGTTTTTT. Residues: CASSLAGGRGTGELFF.

The chain carries TRBV9 and TRBJ2-6, with D possibly TRBD1 on 5 matching bases. The germline CDR1 and CDR2 sequences are SGDLS and YYNGEE. The CDR3 extends over 16 amino acids. V was shortened by 4 bases and J by 2 bases, with 13 bases between the two germline ends. The CDR3 DNA follows: TGTGCCAGCAGCCCAAAGGACATCCCTGGGGCCAACGTCCTGACTTTC. Protein: CASSPKDIPGANVLTF.